This note documents a single T cell receptor (beta chain) sequence. Its specific antigen is unknown. The sample holds no much larger clone one base away, and base qualities are not on file. The data are from a study of blood T cell repertoires in COVID-19 (TCRdb year 2020). Regarding the research as a whole: Collaborator samples came from the United States, Italy and Spain and covered acute and convalescent phases of COVID-19. The material from the prospective study consisted of cDNA or gDNA derived from T cells, B-cell-depleted T cells, or PBMCs. The dataset comprised deeply sampled blood TCRbeta repertoires from subjects exposed to, actively infected with, or recovered from COVID-19. The repertoires were made available in a free public database intended to serve as a resource for research on the immune response to SARS-CoV-2. Samples were obtained from the ongoing ImmuneRACE study (first 160 participants) and from 1,254 subjects provided by 6 global collaborators. A de-identified subject ID, COVID-19 status, age in years and sex were almost always included in the sample metadata. HLA class I and class II types, where available, came from metadata supplied by the sample provider rather than from assay-based typing. The study at large found these results: Clinical and demographic metadata were provided uncurated, with the amount varying by source and participant.

The CDR3 measures 14 amino acids from cysteine to phenylalanine. Just CDR3 DNA is preserved here, 42 bases in frame from base 1. The immunoSEQ Assay, a bias-controlled multiplex PCR, was used to amplify TCRbeta CDR3 regions from genomic DNA. For the original study's pipeline: Nucleated cell counts per sample were estimated from amplification of reference gene primers within the assay. Sequence reads were collapsed and filtered to measure the absolute abundance of every unique TCRbeta CDR3 rearrangement. For each sample, productive Simpson clonality was calculated as the square root of Simpson's diversity index over productive rearrangements. This is the immuneACCESS table as TCRdb keeps it, with only in-frame sequences that have V and J called. A part of the clones is gone; compared with another copy, unresolved V genes explain less than half, and the rest is unexplained. V and J calls and clone size are those listed in that table; D and trimming were worked out from the DNA. The sample has roughly 53,000 clones on record, around 86% of them singletons. The ten largest clones capture under 3.5% of the sample.

Each collaborating institution followed its own protocols to collect whole blood in K2EDTA tubes. Collaborator samples were shipped for TCRbeta analysis as frozen whole blood, isolated PBMCs, or DNA extracted from either sample type. Recombination connected TRBV21-1 to TRBJ2-5; the listed D gene, TRBD1, was not tested against the DNA. TRBV21-1 is a documented pseudogene. The source material was peripheral blood. The clonotype comes from a man aged 80 or over with acute or convalescent COVID-19. Here is the DNA: TGTGCCAGCCCCGCGAAGGGGCGTGGAGAGACCCAGTACTTC. This is translated as CASPAKGRGETQYF.